The rows below give T cell receptor beta chains drawn from one sample of a study of T cells in Graves' hyperthyroidism and ophthalmopathy. TCRdb re-called the multiplex PCR reads with MiXCR, one entry per CDR3 protein. Among roughly 300,000 distinct CDR3 sequences listed, around 14% were seen once. The specimen was blood. The receptor source for this set is a woman between 25 and 40 years old with Graves' hyperthyroidism. CDR3s include the opening cysteine and the closing phenylalanine or tryptophan. Fields, in order: D gene, J gene, V gene, clone size, CDR3 protein, CDR3 DNA. D genes are given only for firm matches. Expanded clones are given a class, and other clones once, few, many or no size at all.

- | TRBJ2-1 | TRBV6-2/TRBV6-3 | - | CASSFHGNEQFF | TGTGCCAGCAGTTTCCATGGAAATGAGCAGTTCTTC
- | TRBJ1-1 | TRBV10-1 | many | CASSEFLNTEAFF | TGCGCCAGCAGTGAGTTCCTTAACACTGAAGCTTTCTTT
- | TRBJ2-2 | TRBV20-1 | - | CSARVRRGNGELFF | TGCAGTGCTAGAGTCCGTCGGGGCAACGGGGAGCTGTTTTTT
TRBD1 | TRBJ2-7 | TRBV20-1 | many | CSALPGQGVEQYF | TGCAGTGCTCTACCGGGACAGGGCGTCGAGCAGTACTTC
- | TRBJ2-7 | TRBV30 | many | CAWTDVYEQYF | TGTGCCTGGACGGACGTCTACGAGCAGTACTTC
TRBD1 | TRBJ1-5 | TRBV7-9 | - | CASSIGGTGEKEPQHF | TGTGCCAGCTCGATAGGTGGGACAGGGGAGAAGGAGCCCCAGCATTTT
- | TRBJ2-1 | TRBV7-3 | - | CASSPSGGKEEQFF | TGTGCCAGCAGCCCCTCTGGAGGGAAGGAGGAGCAGTTCTTC
- | TRBJ2-3 | TRBV10-3 | - | CAISDLSGDTDTQYF | TGTGCCATCAGTGACCTAAGCGGAGACACAGATACGCAGTATTTT
TRBD2 | TRBJ2-2 | TRBV7-6 | few | CASSHGLGDTGELFF | TGTGCCAGCAGCCACGGACTAGGCGACACCGGGGAGCTGTTTTTT
- | TRBJ2-6 | TRBV7-9 | few | CASTEGSGANVLTF | TGTGCCAGCACCGAGGGCTCTGGGGCCAACGTCCTGACTTTC
- | TRBJ2-5 | TRBV5-1 | - | CASREAGAQETQYF | TGCGCCAGCAGGGAGGCCGGAGCTCAAGAGACCCAGTACTTC
TRBD2 | TRBJ2-4 | TRBV27 | many | CASRKLFQREGLNVQYF | TGTGCCAGCAGGAAACTATTTCAGCGGGAGGGCCTTAACGTTCAGTACTTC
TRBD2 | TRBJ2-5 | TRBV9 | - | CASSPSGIQETQYF | TGTGCCAGCAGCCCTAGCGGGATACAAGAGACCCAGTACTTC
TRBD1 | TRBJ2-7 | TRBV6-2/TRBV6-3 | - | CASSEGGQGRYEQYF | TGTGCCAGCAGCGAGGGGGGACAGGGGCGATACGAGCAGTACTTC
TRBD2 | TRBJ2-3 | TRBV7-3 | many | CASSLGATSGIFTDTQYF | TGTGCCAGCAGCTTAGGGGCGACTAGCGGGATCTTCACAGATACGCAGTATTTT
TRBD2 | TRBJ2-1 | TRBV6-1 | many | CASSPGTSGRDEQFF | TGTGCCAGCAGCCCCGGGACTAGCGGGAGAGATGAGCAGTTCTTC
- | TRBJ2-6 | TRBV7-6 | - | CASSSPGRGANVLTF | TGTGCCAGCAGCTCTCCGGGACGGGGGGCCAACGTCCTGACTTTC
- | TRBJ2-7 | TRBV20-1 | many | CSAERGPVEQYF | TGCAGTGCTGAAAGGGGCCCGGTCGAGCAGTACTTC
- | TRBJ2-2 | TRBV19 | few | CASSSGTGRGFANTGELFF | TGTGCCAGTAGTTCCGGGACGGGCAGGGGATTTGCGAACACCGGGGAGCTGTTTTTT
TRBD1 | TRBJ2-7 | TRBV11-3 | many | CASSKRQGSNYEQYF | TGTGCCAGCAGCAAGCGACAGGGGTCCAACTACGAGCAGTACTTC
- | TRBJ2-3 | TRBV5-1 | - | CASSNGWGAGADTQYF | TGCGCCAGCAGCAATGGATGGGGAGCAGGGGCAGATACGCAGTATTTT
- | TRBJ2-5 | TRBV5-1 | - | CASSSLSVRETQYF | TGCGCCAGCAGCTCCCTTTCGGTGAGAGAGACCCAGTACTTC
- | TRBJ2-5 | TRBV15 | many | CATSTGSQETQYF | TGTGCCACCAGCACGGGATCGCAAGAGACCCAGTACTTC
- | TRBJ2-5 | TRBV20-1 | many | CSAPPAGEGGETQYF | TGCAGTGCTCCCCCCGCGGGAGAGGGGGGAGAGACCCAGTACTTC
TRBD2 | TRBJ2-1 | TRBV20-1 | many | CSARPAGIDNEQFF | TGCAGTGCTAGGCCAGCGGGAATCGACAATGAGCAGTTCTTC
- | TRBJ1-1 | TRBV7-9 | few | CASSLGGSAEAFF | TGTGCCAGCAGCTTAGGAGGGAGCGCTGAAGCTTTCTTT
TRBD2 | TRBJ2-3 | TRBV10-1 | many | CASSDPSGGPSTDTQYF | TGCGCCAGCAGTGACCCTAGCGGGGGGCCTAGCACAGATACGCAGTATTTT
- | TRBJ2-3 | TRBV28 | many | CASSLSLRDTQYF | TGTGCCAGCAGTTTATCCCTTAGGGATACGCAGTATTTT
- | TRBJ2-1 | TRBV2 | many | CATRRAYNEQFF | TGTGCCACCCGACGGGCATACAATGAGCAGTTCTTC
TRBD1 | TRBJ1-4 | TRBV5-1 | many | CASSLDGTGAEKLFF | TGCGCCAGCAGCTTAGATGGGACAGGGGCTGAAAAACTGTTTTTT
TRBD1 | TRBJ2-3 | TRBV5-1 | many | CASSPGTGDQDTQYF | TGCGCCAGCAGCCCCGGGACAGGGGATCAAGATACGCAGTATTTT
TRBD2 | TRBJ2-3 | TRBV27 | - | CASSQGTSGSSDTQYF | TGTGCCAGCAGTCAGGGAACTAGCGGGAGTTCAGATACGCAGTATTTT
- | TRBJ2-7 | TRBV15 | few | CATSRDRGGSYEQYF | TGTGCCACCAGCAGAGATCGAGGAGGGAGCTACGAGCAGTACTTC
- | TRBJ1-4 | TRBV30 | few | CAWAPGGRGAINEKLFF | TGTGCCTGGGCCCCTGGTGGAAGGGGGGCCATTAATGAAAAACTGTTTTTT
- | TRBJ1-1 | TRBV29-1 | - | CSVETRQTLEAFF | TGCAGCGTTGAAACTAGACAGACTCTAGAAGCTTTCTTT
- | TRBJ2-1 | TRBV11-2 | many | CASSTYGAGNEQFF | TGTGCCAGCAGCACTTATGGTGCGGGGAATGAGCAGTTCTTC
- | TRBJ2-3 | TRBV7-9 | - | CAETGLLTDTQYF | TGTGCAGAGACGGGACTTCTCACAGATACGCAGTATTTT
- | TRBJ2-3 | TRBV11-2 | - | CASSAKGDVGLLTDTQYF | TGTGCCAGCAGCGCAAAGGGGGATGTGGGCCTATTAACAGATACGCAGTATTTT
- | TRBJ2-7 | TRBV7-8 | many | CASSLAQKGKAWEQYF | TGTGCCAGCAGCTTAGCGCAGAAAGGGAAGGCTTGGGAGCAGTACTTC
- | TRBJ2-1 | TRBV3-1 | - | CASSQASWLPPSYNEQFF | TGTGCCAGCAGCCAAGCTAGTTGGCTACCTCCCTCCTACAATGAGCAGTTCTTC
- | TRBJ2-1 | TRBV12-3/TRBV12-4 | many | CASSFELTEQFF | TGTGCCAGCAGTTTTGAGTTGACTGAGCAGTTCTTC
- | TRBJ2-3 | TRBV3-1 | few | CASSRVEAGSRDTQYF | TGTGCCAGCAGCCGGGTCGAGGCTGGGAGCCGGGATACGCAGTATTTT
TRBD2 | TRBJ2-7 | TRBV7-2 | - | CASSLRRLAGGQREQYF | TGTGCCAGCAGCTTAAGGCGACTAGCGGGAGGACAGCGCGAGCAGTACTTC